Detailed here is one T cell receptor (beta chain). Its antigen remains unidentified. A minimum of 7 million PBMCs was isolated per sample. At least 5.5 micrograms of total RNA were extracted per sample. This entry is derived from a study of blood T cells in healthy people across ages. Regarding the study as a whole: PBMCs went unsorted, and a conclusive naive versus antigen-experienced comparison was therefore prevented.

Through a sample-barcoded 5' primer and a J-beta primer mix, a second PCR was run for 7 to 11 cycles. Each CDR3 protein gets one entry after TCRdb re-called the 5' RACE reads with MiXCR. The data hold some 1 million distinct CDR3 sequences, with 45% observed a single time. Sequenced sample: blood. The clonotype originates from a woman aged 55-69 years in good health.

Written as DNA, the CDR3 is TGTGCCAGCAGAAGTGAGAGGGCCATATACAATGAGCAGTTCTTC. It translates to CASRSERAIYNEQFF. This chain uses TRBV7-9 with TRBJ2-1; D possibly corresponds to TRBD2 (5 bases). The CDR3 runs 15 residues. Germline assignment: CDR1 SEHNR and CDR2 FQNEAQ (reference sequence). Trimming left V 6 bases short and J 4 bases short, with 16 bases between. Using reference TRBV7-9 and TRBJ2-1 for the parts outside the CDR3, the full variable domain is DTGVSQNPRHKITKRGQNVTFRCDPISEHNRLYWYRQTLGQGPEFLTYFQNEAQLEKSRLLSDRFSAERPKGSFSTLEIQRTEQGDSAMYLCASRSERAIYNEQFFGPGTRLTVL.